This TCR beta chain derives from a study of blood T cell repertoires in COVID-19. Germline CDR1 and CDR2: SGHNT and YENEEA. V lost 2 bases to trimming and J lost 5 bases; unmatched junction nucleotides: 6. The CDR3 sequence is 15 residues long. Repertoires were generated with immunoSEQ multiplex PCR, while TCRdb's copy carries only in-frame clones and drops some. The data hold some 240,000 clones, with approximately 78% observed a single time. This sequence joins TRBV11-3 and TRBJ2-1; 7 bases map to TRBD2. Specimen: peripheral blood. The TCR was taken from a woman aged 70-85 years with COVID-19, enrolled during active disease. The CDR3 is CASSLRGGSNNEQFF. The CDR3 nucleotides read TGTGCCAGCAGCTTACGGGGCGGGAGTAACAATGAGCAGTTCTTC.